This entry features one T cell receptor (beta chain) sequence. Its specificity is not known. TCRdb re-called the RACE reads with MiXCR, one entry per CDR3 protein. The sample lists 95,000 or so distinct CDR3 sequences, more than 9.5% occurring once. This sample is drawn from a study of human T cells and chemical hapten exposure. Overall study results and limits: Expanded TCRs showed more large CDR3 clusters than pre-sensitization or healthy control sets.

The time point here: patch test 2, 6 weeks after DPC sensitization. Noted treatment: therapeutic diphenylcyclopropenone sensitization with weekly scalp DPC. CDR1 is DFQATT and CDR2 is SNEGSKA in the germline V gene (reference sequence). The CDR3 length is 15 residues. V shed 0 bases and J 8 bases; nucleotides not matched to a gene: 7. The sample consisted of whole blood, taken in connection with sensitization to the hapten diphenylcyclopropenone (DPC). The chain uses TRBV20-1 and TRBJ1-4; 9 bases align to TRBD1. This TCR was sampled from a woman aged 40 to 55 with alopecia areata. Some clones in this sample may be carry-over from other donors' samples. CDR3 sequence: CSARDAGTGQEKLFF. CDR3 in DNA: TGCAGTGCTAGAGACGCCGGGACAGGGCAAGAAAAACTGTTTTTT.